The entry below describes one T cell receptor (beta chain). The antigen remains undetermined. These data belong to a study of Ad26.COV2.S vaccination and SARS-CoV-2 variants. Study information: This donor came from the COV1001 trial of Ad26.COV2.S. Donor got 5x10^10 or 1x10^11 viral particles of Ad26.COV2.S. Findings and caveats of the study: Vaccine recipients had higher spike-specific TCR breadth than placebo recipients.

The treatment: 19 received Ad26.COV2.S at low or high dose, single or two shots; about 5 received placebo; per-sample allocation not given. All samples were drawn on day 63, counting from the first vaccine or placebo injection. This adult donor, from Boston, was 18-55 years old. CDR3 length: 15 residues. V was pared by 5 bases and J by 2 bases, with 18 bases between. Germline loops: CDR1 GTSNPN, CDR2 SVGIG (reference sequence). TCRdb keeps only in-frame clones here, not all; method: immunoSEQ multiplex PCR. The sample carries around 320,000 clones, about nine tenths recorded once. The source was peripheral blood, collected in a trial of Ad26.COV2.S vaccine versus placebo. The receptor was isolated from a person between 18 and 59 years old who received the Ad26.COV2.S COVID-19 vaccine or a placebo. This rearrangement joins TRBV30 to TRBJ1-2, with TRBD1 as a possible D gene (5 bases). The CDR3 is CAWGGPGHRNYGYTF. DNA of the CDR3: TGTGCCTGGGGGGGACCTGGGCATCGGAACTATGGCTACACCTTC.